The 14 T cell receptor beta chains below come from one sample, sequenced in a study of HIV-infected patients and healthy controls. cDNA was made from roughly 500 ng RNA using alpha and beta constant primers. Each of the alpha and beta chains got its own library through chain-specific third strand synthesis with indices. TCRdb reprocessed the 5' RACE reads with MiXCR, giving one entry per CDR3 protein. The sample has 17,000 or so distinct CDR3 sequences, around 5% seen once. No cell fractionation was done, so the repertoire covers all unsorted peripheral blood T cells. Sequences were obtained from blood. The receptors were sampled from an adult in good health.

This clonotype is labeled as medium-sized (0.01 to 0.1%). The rearrangement joins TRBV15 to TRBJ1-1; 8 positions match TRBD1. V dropped 3 bases and J dropped 5; count of bases not matched to a gene: 5. The CDR3 spans 14 residues. Germline V gene lookup returns CDR1 LNHNV and CDR2 YYDKDF (reference sequence). For the CDR3, the DNA is TGTGCCACCAGCAGGGGTACAGGGGGAACTGAAGCTTTCTTT. Encoded protein: CATSRGTGGTEAFF.

The table lists this clonotype with many counts. The rearrangement uses TRBV7-2 and TRBJ2-5; 11 bases match TRBD2. Germline V gene data show CDR1 as SGHTA and CDR2 as FQGNSA. The CDR3 runs to 16 residues. Trimming cost V 4 bases and J 5 bases; bases outside gene matches: 9. This CDR3 reads CASSSVAGGPRETQYF. The DNA for the CDR3 is TGTGCCAGCAGCTCCGTAGCGGGGGGGCCAAGGGAGACCCAGTACTTC.

This clonotype was seen many times. The gene calls are TRBV20-1 and TRBJ1-5; 9 bases map to TRBD1. The germline V gene encodes CDR1 DFQATT and CDR2 SNEGSKA (reference sequence). This CDR3 contains 14 residues. The ends lost 5 bases at V and 6 bases at J; junction bases unmatched: 8. CDR3 DNA sequence: TGCAGTGCTTCTGGGGACAGGGACAGTCAGCCCCAGCATTTT. This encodes CSASGDRDSQPQHF.

This clonotype is deemed medium-sized. This chain connects TRBV21-1 to TRBJ1-2; the table's D gene call, TRBD1, was not cross checked with the DNA. TRBV21-1 is termed a pseudogene. The CDR3 runs to 17 residues. The CDR3 here is CASGGLWQTLANYGYTF. The CDR3 DNA follows: TGTGCCAGCGGGGGTCTGTGGCAAACATTAGCTAACTATGGCTACACCTTC.

This clonotype was seen a handful of times. The chain links TRBV3-1 to TRBJ2-5; 7 bases map to TRBD2. The ends lost 0 bases at V and 4 bases at J; junction bases unmatched: 14. Germline V gene data show CDR1 as LGHDT and CDR2 as YNNKEL (reference sequence). The CDR3 contains 18 residues. CDR3 residues: CASSQEWRPGGRGETQYF. The CDR3 DNA sequence: TGTGCCAGCAGCCAAGAGTGGAGACCGGGGGGTCGGGGAGAGACCCAGTACTTC.

This clonotype was counted at least ten times. The J gene is TRBJ2-3, the V gene TRBV5-1; D gene unclear. CDR1 is SGHRS, CDR2 YFSETQ, per germline. The V end was cut by 0 bases, the J end by 0 bases, with 14 bases between. The CDR3 runs to 17 residues. The CDR3 loop reads CASSLGPQVYSTDTQYF. The CDR3 DNA is TGCGCCAGCAGCTTGGGACCCCAGGTCTATAGCACAGATACGCAGTATTTT. Full variable domain (outside the CDR3, taken from reference TRBV5-1 and TRBJ2-3): KAGVTQTPRYLIKTRGQQVTLSCSPISGHRSVSWYQQTPGQGLQFLFEYFSETQRNKGNFPGRFSGRQFSNSRSEMNVSTLELGDSALYLCASSLGPQVYSTDTQYFGPGTRLTVL.

In its sample, this clonotype was seen many times. The rearrangement links TRBV5-1 to TRBJ1-1, with TRBD1 as a possible D gene (5 bases). V lost 1 base and J 1 base, leaving 11 bases between the germline ends. The CDR3 extends over 15 amino acids. The germline V gene has CDR1 SGHRS and CDR2 YFSETQ. The CDR3 sequence: CASSLLGPTNTEAFF. The CDR3 bases are TGCGCCAGCAGCTTGTTGGGACCGACGAACACTGAAGCTTTCTTT.

In this sample, this clonotype turned up many times. The chain has TRBV7-7 and TRBJ2-1, with D possibly matching TRBD1 (5 bases). V lost 5 bases and J 4 bases, leaving 9 bases between the germline ends. Germline lookup yields CDR1 SSHAT and CDR2 FNYEAQ (reference sequence). There are 13 residues in the CDR3. The CDR3 region is CASSQGAYNEQFF. The CDR3 DNA sequence: TGTGCCAGCAGCCAAGGGGCATACAATGAGCAGTTCTTC.

This clonotype was seen ten or more times. The chain links TRBV5-4 to TRBJ1-6; possibly TRBD1 for D (5 bases). This CDR3 has 14 residues. Germline V gives CDR1 SGHNT, CDR2 YYREEE (reference sequence). V dropped 2 bases and J dropped 10 bases, with 13 bases sitting between them. CDR3 DNA: TGTGCCAGCAGCTTTGAGCAGGGAGTGTCACCCCTCCACTTT. Residues: CASSFEQGVSPLHF.

This clonotype was counted many times. The rearrangement links TRBV5-5 to TRBJ2-3; 8 bases line up with TRBD2. The CDR3 is 16 amino acids. The V and J ends lost 4 bases and 1 base, in that order; junction bases with no gene match: 8. The germline CDR1 and CDR2 sequences are SGHKS and YYEKEE (reference sequence). CDR3 nucleotides: TGTGCCAGCAGCCCTGGCGGGGGGCGAGGCACAGATACGCAGTATTTT. It yields the protein CASSPGGGRGTDTQYF.

The sample holds many counts of this clonotype. V usage is TRBV5-4 and J usage is TRBJ1-6, with TRBD1 identical over 10 bases. V lost 3 bases to trimming and J lost 8 bases; unmatched junction nucleotides: 8. The CDR3 sequence is 16 residues long. CDR1 is SGHNT, CDR2 YYREEE, per germline (reference sequence). CDR3 DNA: TGTGCCAGCAGCTCGAGGAGGACAGGGGGTGATTCACCCCTCCACTTT. Its protein product is CASSSRRTGGDSPLHF.

This clonotype came up many times. The chain uses TRBV12-3 or TRBV12-4 and TRBJ2-2; TRBD1 matches 7 bases. There are 13 residues in the CDR3. V was clipped by 6 bases and J by 5 bases; unmatched bases: 3. Here the CDR3 reads CASREQGTGELFF. CDR3 DNA: TGTGCCAGCAGGGAACAGGGGACCGGGGAGCTGTTTTTT.

This chain links TRBV28 with TRBJ2-3, with 8 positions matching TRBD1. This CDR3 contains 16 residues. Per the germline V gene, CDR1 is MDHEN and CDR2 is SYDVKM. V was pared by 4 bases and J by 3 bases, with 9 bases of the junction left unmatched. The CDR3 region is CASSSWTGQRTDTQYF. The CDR3, as DNA: TGTGCCAGCAGTTCGTGGACAGGGCAACGGACAGATACGCAGTATTTT.

This clonotype was seen ten or more times. The V gene is TRBV9, the J gene TRBJ2-5, with a weak D call TRBD1 (6 bases). CDR3 length: 14 residues. Germline CDR1 and CDR2: SGDLS and YYNGEE. V shed 6 bases and J shed 3 bases, with 15 bases lying between them. CDR3 loop: CASNRAAPEETQYF. The CDR3 nucleotides are TGTGCCAGCAACAGGGCAGCTCCAGAAGAGACCCAGTACTTC. Filled out from reference TRBV9 and TRBJ2-5, the complete variable domain reads DSGVTQTPKHLITATGQRVTLRCSPRSGDLSVYWYQQSLDQGLQFLIQYYNGEERAKGNILERFSAQQFPDLHSELNLSSLELGDSALYFCASNRAAPEETQYFGPGTRLLVL.